The T cell receptor (beta chain) under discussion was sequenced for a study of Graves' ophthalmopathy and Graves' hyperthyroidism. About the study: Stable hyperthyroid donors showed no ophthalmopathy during 18 months follow-up. Study findings and constraints: A model built from 13 signatures distinguished ophthalmopathy from stable hyperthyroidism with approximately 89% sensitivity and approximately 82% specificity. The majority of expanded thyroid clonotypes above 0.001 frequency also occurred in blood.

Trimming removed 7 bases from V and 7 bases from J; junction bases left unmatched: 10. The CDR3 spans 16 residues. The study recruited hyperthyroidism patients aged 18 to 65 who were newly diagnosed, under 2 months' duration. The TCR beta CDR3 regions underwent amplification from RNA transcripts. An opening RT-PCR round employed HTBI primers and preceded a second-round multiplex PCR. TCRdb recomputed calls from the multiplex PCR reads with MiXCR, one row per CDR3 protein. The sample contains about 590,000 distinct CDR3 sequences, 35% to 45% of which appear only once. This clonotype was detected only a few times. The antigen is not known.

Sequencing was performed on peripheral blood or thyroid tissue (not recorded which). This TCR came from an adult man with Graves' hyperthyroidism. The J gene is TRBJ2-2, the V gene TRBV12-3 or TRBV12-4, with 12 positions matching TRBD1. The CDR3 nucleotides read TGTGCCAGCAAACCCTCCGGGACAGGGGGCGGCGGGGAGCTGTTTTTT. This sequence encodes CASKPSGTGGGGELFF.